This T cell receptor beta chain originates from a study of T-cell memory formation after mild COVID-19. Study in general: Largely donor-specific TCR clusters were found. Study results and caveats: Clones that shrank (day 15 to 85) were balanced CD4/CD8, whereas later expanders leaned CD4+. Within pre-infection memory, some responding clones were found, suggesting cross-reactive memory joined.

Germline V gives CDR1 SEHNR, CDR2 FQNEAQ (reference sequence). The CDR3 covers 15 residues. 5'RACE with constant-segment primers yielded barcoded, UMI-tagged TCR alpha and TCR beta cDNA libraries. TCRdb ran MiXCR on the 5' RACE reads and lists one entry per CDR3 protein. This table holds fewer than 700,000 distinct CDR3 sequences, about 22% found once. This clonotype was seen more than once but under ten times. Its antigen remains unknown. The junction does not match germline at one end; this may be a read error. The specimen was PBMCs or a T cell subset sorted from them (not recorded which). The source of this sequence is an adult woman who had mild COVID-19 (a few samples of this study predate the infection). Cell type and time point are not known. The rearrangement links TRBV7-9 to TRBJ1-1, with 10 bases fitting TRBD1. The CDR3 loop is CASTLLGTGETEAFF. As DNA, the CDR3 is TGTGCCAGCACCTTACTCGGGACAGGGGAAACTGAAGCTTTCTTT.